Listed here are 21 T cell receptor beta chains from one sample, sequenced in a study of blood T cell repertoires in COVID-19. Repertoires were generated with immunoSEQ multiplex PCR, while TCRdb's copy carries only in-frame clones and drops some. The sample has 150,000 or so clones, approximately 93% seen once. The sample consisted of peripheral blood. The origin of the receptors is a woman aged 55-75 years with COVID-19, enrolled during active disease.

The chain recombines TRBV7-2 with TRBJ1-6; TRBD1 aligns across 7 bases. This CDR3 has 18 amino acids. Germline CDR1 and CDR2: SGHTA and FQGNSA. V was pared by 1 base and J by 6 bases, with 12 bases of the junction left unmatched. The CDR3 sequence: CASSLVGGRVVVNSPLHF. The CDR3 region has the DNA TGTGCCAGCAGCTTAGTAGGGGGCAGGGTGGTCGTTAATTCACCCCTCCACTTT.

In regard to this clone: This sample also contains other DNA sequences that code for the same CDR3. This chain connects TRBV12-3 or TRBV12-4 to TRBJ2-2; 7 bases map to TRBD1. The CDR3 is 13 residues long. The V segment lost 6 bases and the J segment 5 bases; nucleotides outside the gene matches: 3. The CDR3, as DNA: TGTGCCAGCAGCCTACAGGGGACCGGGGAGCTGTTTTTT. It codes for CASSLQGTGELFF.

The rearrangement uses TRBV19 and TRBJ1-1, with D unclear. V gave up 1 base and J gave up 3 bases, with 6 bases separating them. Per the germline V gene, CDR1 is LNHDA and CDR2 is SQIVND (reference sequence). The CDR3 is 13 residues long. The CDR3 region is CASSIGLYTEAFF. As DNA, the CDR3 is TGTGCCAGTAGTATAGGACTATACACTGAAGCTTTCTTT.

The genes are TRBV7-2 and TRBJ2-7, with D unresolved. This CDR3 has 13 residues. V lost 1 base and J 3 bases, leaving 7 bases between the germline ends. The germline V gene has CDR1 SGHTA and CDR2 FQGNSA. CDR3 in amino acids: CASSLGAFYEQYF. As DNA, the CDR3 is TGTGCCAGCAGCTTAGGGGCATTCTACGAGCAGTACTTC.

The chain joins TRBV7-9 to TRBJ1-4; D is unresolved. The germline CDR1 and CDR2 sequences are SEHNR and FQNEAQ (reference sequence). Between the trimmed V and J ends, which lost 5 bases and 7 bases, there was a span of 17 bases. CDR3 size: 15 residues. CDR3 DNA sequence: TGTGCCAGCAGCCGATGGGCCCGGAGGGTTGAAAAACTGTTTTTT. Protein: CASSRWARRVEKLFF. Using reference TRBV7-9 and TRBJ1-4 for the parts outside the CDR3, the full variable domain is DTGVSQNPRHKITKRGQNVTFRCDPISEHNRLYWYRQTLGQGPEFLTYFQNEAQLEKSRLLSDRFSAERPKGSFSTLEIQRTEQGDSAMYLCASSRWARRVEKLFFGSGTQLSVL.

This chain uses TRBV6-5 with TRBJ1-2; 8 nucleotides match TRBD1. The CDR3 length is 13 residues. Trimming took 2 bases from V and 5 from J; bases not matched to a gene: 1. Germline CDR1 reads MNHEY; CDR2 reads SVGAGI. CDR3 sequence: CASSYQGAYGYTF. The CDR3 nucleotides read TGTGCCAGCAGTTACCAGGGGGCGTATGGCTACACCTTC.

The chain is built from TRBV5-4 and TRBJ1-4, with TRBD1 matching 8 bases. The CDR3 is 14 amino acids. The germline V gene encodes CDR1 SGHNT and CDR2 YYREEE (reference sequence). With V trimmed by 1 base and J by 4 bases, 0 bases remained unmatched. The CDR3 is CASSLTGGNEKLFF. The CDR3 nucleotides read TGTGCCAGCAGCTTGACAGGGGGTAATGAAAAACTGTTTTTT.

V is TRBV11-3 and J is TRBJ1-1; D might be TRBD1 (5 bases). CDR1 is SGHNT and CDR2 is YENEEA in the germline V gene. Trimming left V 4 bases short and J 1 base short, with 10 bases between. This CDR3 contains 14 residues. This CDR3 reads CASSWGGENTEAFF. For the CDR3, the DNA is TGTGCCAGCAGCTGGGGCGGGGAGAACACTGAAGCTTTCTTT.

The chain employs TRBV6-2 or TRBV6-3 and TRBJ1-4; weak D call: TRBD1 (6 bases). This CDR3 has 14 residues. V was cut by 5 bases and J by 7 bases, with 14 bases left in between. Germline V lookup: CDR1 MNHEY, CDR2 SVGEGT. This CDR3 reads CASSLQGTSEKLFF. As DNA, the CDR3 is TGTGCCAGCAGTCTACAGGGAACTTCTGAAAAACTGTTTTTT.

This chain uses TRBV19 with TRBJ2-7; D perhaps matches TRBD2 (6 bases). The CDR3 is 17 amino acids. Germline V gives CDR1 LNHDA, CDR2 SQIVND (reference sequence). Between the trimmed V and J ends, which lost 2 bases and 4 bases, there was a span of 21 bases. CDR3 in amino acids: CASSINIGGLFPYEQYF. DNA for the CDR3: TGTGCCAGTAGTATAAATATAGGAGGGTTGTTCCCGTACGAGCAGTACTTC. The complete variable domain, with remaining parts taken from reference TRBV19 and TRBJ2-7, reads DGGITQSPKYLFRKEGQNVTLSCEQNLNHDAMYWYRQDPGQGLRLIYYSQIVNDFQKGDIAEGYSVSREKKESFPLTVTSAQKNPTAFYLCASSINIGGLFPYEQYFGPGTRLTVT.

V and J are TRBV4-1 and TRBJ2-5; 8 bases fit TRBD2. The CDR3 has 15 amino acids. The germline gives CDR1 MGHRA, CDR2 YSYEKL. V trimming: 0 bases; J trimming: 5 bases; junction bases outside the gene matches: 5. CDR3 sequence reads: CASSQERGARETQYF. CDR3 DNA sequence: TGCGCCAGCAGCCAAGAGCGGGGGGCTCGGGAGACCCAGTACTTC.

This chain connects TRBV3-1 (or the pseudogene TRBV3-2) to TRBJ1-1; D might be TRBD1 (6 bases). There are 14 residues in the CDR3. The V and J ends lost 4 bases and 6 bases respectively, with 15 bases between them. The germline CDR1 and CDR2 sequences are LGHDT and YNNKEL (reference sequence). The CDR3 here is CASSPQGLGAEAFF. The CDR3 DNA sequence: TGTGCCAGCAGCCCCCAGGGGTTGGGGGCTGAAGCTTTCTTT.

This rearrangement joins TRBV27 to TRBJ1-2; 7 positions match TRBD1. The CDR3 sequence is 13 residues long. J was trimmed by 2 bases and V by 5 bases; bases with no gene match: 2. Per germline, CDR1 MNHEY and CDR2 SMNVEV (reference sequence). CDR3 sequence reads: CASSRDRNYGYTF. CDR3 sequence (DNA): TGTGCCAGCAGTCGGGACAGAAACTATGGCTACACCTTC.

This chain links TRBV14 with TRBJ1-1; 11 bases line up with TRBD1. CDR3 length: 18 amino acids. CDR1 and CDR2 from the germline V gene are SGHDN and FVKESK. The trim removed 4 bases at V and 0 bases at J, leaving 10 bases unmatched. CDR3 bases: TGTGCCAGCAGCCGAAGGGGACAGGGGGATCCACTGAACACTGAAGCTTTCTTT. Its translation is CASSRRGQGDPLNTEAFF.

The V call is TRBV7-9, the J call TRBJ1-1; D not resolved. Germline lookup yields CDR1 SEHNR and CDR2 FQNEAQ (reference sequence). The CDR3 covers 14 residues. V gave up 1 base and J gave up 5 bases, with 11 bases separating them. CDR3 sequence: CASSLEGGITEAFF. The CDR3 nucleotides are TGTGCCAGCAGCTTAGAGGGAGGAATAACTGAAGCTTTCTTT. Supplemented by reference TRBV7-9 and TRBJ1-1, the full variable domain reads DTGVSQNPRHKITKRGQNVTFRCDPISEHNRLYWYRQTLGQGPEFLTYFQNEAQLEKSRLLSDRFSAERPKGSFSTLEIQRTEQGDSAMYLCASSLEGGITEAFFGQGTRLTVV.

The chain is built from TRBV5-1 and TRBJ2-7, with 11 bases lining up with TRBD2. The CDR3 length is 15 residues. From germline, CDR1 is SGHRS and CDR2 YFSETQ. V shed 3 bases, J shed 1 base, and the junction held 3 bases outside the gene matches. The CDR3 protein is CASSYIAGGSYEQYF. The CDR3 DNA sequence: TGCGCCAGCAGCTATATAGCGGGGGGGTCCTACGAGCAGTACTTC.

The CDR3 loop reads CASSSPRGFSGNTIYF. The CDR3 bases are TGTGCCAGCAGCTCCCCCCGGGGGTTTTCTGGAAACACCATATATTTT. The V gene is TRBV9, the J gene TRBJ1-3, with D possibly matching TRBD1 (5 bases). This CDR3 contains 16 residues. CDR1 SGDLS and CDR2 YYNGEE come from the germline V gene. The V and J ends lost 4 bases and 1 base respectively, with 15 bases between them.

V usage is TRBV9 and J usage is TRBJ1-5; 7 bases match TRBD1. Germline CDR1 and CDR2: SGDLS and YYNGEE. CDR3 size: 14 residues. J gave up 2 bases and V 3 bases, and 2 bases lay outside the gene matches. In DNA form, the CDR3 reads TGTGCCAGCAGCGCCGGGACAGGCAATCAGCCCCAGCATTTT. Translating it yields CASSAGTGNQPQHF.

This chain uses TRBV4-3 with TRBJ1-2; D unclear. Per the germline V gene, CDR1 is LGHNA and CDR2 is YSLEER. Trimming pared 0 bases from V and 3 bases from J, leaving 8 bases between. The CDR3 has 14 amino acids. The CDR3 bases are TGCGCCAGCAGCCAAGAATCGGGGTACTATGGCTACACCTTC. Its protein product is CASSQESGYYGYTF.

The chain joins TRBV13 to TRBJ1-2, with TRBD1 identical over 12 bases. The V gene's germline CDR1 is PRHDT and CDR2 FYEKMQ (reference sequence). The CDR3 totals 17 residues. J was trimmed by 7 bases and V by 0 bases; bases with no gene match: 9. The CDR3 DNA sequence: TGTGCCAGCAGCTTAGGCCGATTGGGACAGGGGGCGGGTGGCTACACCTTC. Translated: CASSLGRLGQGAGGYTF.

Here the CDR3 reads CASRAGGGYGYTF. The CDR3 DNA sequence: TGTGCCAGCAGGGCAGGGGGAGGTTATGGCTACACCTTC. The V gene is TRBV12-3 or TRBV12-4, the J gene TRBJ1-2; 7 bases are shared with TRBD1. V shed 6 bases, J shed 5 bases, and the junction held 6 bases outside the gene matches. The CDR3 covers 13 residues.